The 30 T cell receptor beta chains presented below share a single source sample, sequenced in a study of a mutant IDH1 vaccine in newly diagnosed glioma. The antigens these receptors bind are not known. This sample's time point: week 5, during vaccination. Doses consisted of 300 ug of mutant IDH1 20-mer peptide each, paired with topical imiquimod. Data came from immunoSEQ multiplex PCR; TCRdb stores just in-frame clones and leaves some out. The data hold about 50,000 clones, with approximately 78% observed a single time. Sequences were derived from PBMCs, sampled from a glioma patient whose treatment included an IDH1 peptide vaccine. Source of these receptors: a man aged 50 to 59 with glioma.

The chain employs TRBV5-1 and TRBJ2-1, with D possibly TRBD1 on 5 matching bases. CDR1 SGHRS and CDR2 YFSETQ come from the germline V gene. Trimming shortened V by 1 base and J by 6 bases, and 8 bases separated the two germline ends. The CDR3 sequence is 13 residues long. The CDR3 coding sequence is TGCGCCAGCAGCTTGCAGGGTATCAATGAGCAGTTCTTC. Translating gives CASSLQGINEQFF.

The J gene is TRBJ2-1, the V gene TRBV6-1; D gene ambiguous. Germline V CDR1 and CDR2: MNHNS, SASEGT. CDR3 length: 13 residues. Trimming took off 7 bases at V and 3 bases at J, with 10 bases between the two ends. CDR3 DNA sequence: TGTGCCAGCACGGGTGGGCGCTACAATGAGCAGTTCTTC. Its protein product is CASTGGRYNEQFF.

This clone occurred once. The V call is TRBV2, the J call TRBJ2-5; possibly TRBD1 for D (5 bases). The ends were cut back, 8 bases at V and 2 bases at J, with 9 bases in the middle. Germline V lookup: CDR1 SNHLY, CDR2 FYNNEI. The CDR3 loop spans 12 amino acids. CDR3 sequence reads: CASCRAQETQYF. The DNA of the CDR3 is TGTGCCAGCTGCAGGGCACAAGAGACCCAGTACTTC. The whole variable domain, filled in from reference TRBV2 and TRBJ2-5, reads EPEVTQTPSHQVTQMGQEVILRCVPISNHLYFYWYRQILGQKVEFLVSFYNNEISEKSEIFDDQFSVERPDGSNFTLKIRSTKLEDSAMYFCASCRAQETQYFGPGTRLLVL.

This sequence joins TRBV7-2 and TRBJ2-5; 8 bases line up with TRBD2. The CDR3 length is 18 residues. The ends lost 0 bases at V and 4 bases at J; junction bases unmatched: 13. Germline-derived CDR1 and CDR2 are SGHTA and FQGNSA. The DNA for the CDR3 is TGTGCCAGCAGCTTAGCGCTGGGAGCGGGGGCGGGAGGAGAGACCCAGTACTTC. It codes for CASSLALGAGAGGETQYF.

The chain uses TRBV7-3 and TRBJ2-6; no reliable D call. Between the trimmed V and J ends, which lost 6 bases and 0 bases, there was a span of 9 bases. The CDR3 has 15 amino acids. Per germline, CDR1 SGHTA and CDR2 FQGTGA. For the CDR3, the DNA is TGTGCCAGCAGTCCCGGTAGCTCTGGGGCCAACGTCCTGACTTTC. It specifies CASSPGSSGANVLTF.

This chain's CDR3 is CASSLGPGLSDNEQFF. In DNA, the CDR3 is TGTGCCAGCAGCTTAGGCCCGGGACTCTCTGACAATGAGCAGTTCTTC. This sequence joins TRBV7-2 and TRBJ2-1; TRBD2 might be the D (6 bases). Germline V gene lookup returns CDR1 SGHTA and CDR2 FQGNSA. The germline V and J ends were trimmed by 1 base and 5 bases, with 15 bases remaining between them. The CDR3 has 16 residues.

The chain is built from TRBV9 and TRBJ1-2; D unresolved. Trimming pared 0 bases from V and 5 bases from J, leaving 20 bases between. The CDR3 has 17 amino acids. CDR1 is SGDLS, CDR2 YYNGEE, per germline. CDR3 in DNA: TGTGCCAGCAGCGTAGTGAGGACGGCTACCGTAGGGTATGGCTACACCTTC. It yields the protein CASSVVRTATVGYGYTF.

V and J are TRBV19 and TRBJ2-3; no reliable D call. The length of the CDR3 is 14 residues. V gave up 6 bases and J gave up 1 base, with 11 bases separating them. CDR1 and CDR2 (germline): LNHDA, SQIVND (reference sequence). The CDR3 DNA reads TGTGCCAGTAGCACCCAACGGGGCACAGATACGCAGTATTTT. This gives the protein CASSTQRGTDTQYF.

The chain carries TRBV5-8 and TRBJ2-3; 8 nucleotides line up with TRBD2. With 6 bases clipped from V and 0 bases from J, the junction kept 9 bases outside the gene matches. This CDR3 has 16 amino acids. CDR1 is SGHTS and CDR2 is YDEGEE in the germline V gene. DNA of the CDR3: TGTGCCAGCAACACACAGCGGGGGCCGAGCACAGATACGCAGTATTTT. Amino acids: CASNTQRGPSTDTQYF.

The CDR3 loop reads CASSQGLGTGDPYEQYF. The CDR3 DNA reads as TGCGCCAGCAGCCAAGGACTGGGGACAGGGGACCCCTACGAGCAGTACTTC. This sequence joins TRBV4-1 and TRBJ2-7; 10 positions agree with TRBD1. Germline lookup yields CDR1 MGHRA and CDR2 YSYEKL. Unmatched junction bases numbered 8, after V lost 1 base and J lost 2 bases. The length of the CDR3 is 17 residues.

CDR3 region: CASSEETDTQYF. The DNA of the CDR3 is TGTGCCAGCAGTGAAGAAACAGATACGCAGTATTTT. The genes are TRBV6-1 and TRBJ2-3; D is unresolved. This CDR3 spans 12 amino acids. Germline V lookup: CDR1 MNHNS, CDR2 SASEGT. V lost 1 base and J lost 3, with 2 bases in between.

The chain employs TRBV5-4 and TRBJ2-5; D unclear. This CDR3 spans 13 amino acids. Germline loops: CDR1 SGHNT, CDR2 YYREEE (reference sequence). V was trimmed by 0 bases and J by 4 bases, leaving 7 bases between them. CDR3 region: CASSLVPTETQYF. The CDR3 DNA reads TGTGCCAGCAGCTTGGTTCCGACAGAGACCCAGTACTTC.

This clone was counted once. J is TRBJ2-1 and V is TRBV30; TRBD1 aligns across 8 bases. J was trimmed by 0 bases and V by 3 bases; bases with no gene match: 10. This CDR3 region has 17 residues. Germline CDR1 and CDR2: GTSNPN and SVGIG (reference sequence). CDR3 residues: CAWRGQGAFSSYNEQFF. DNA of the CDR3: TGTGCCTGGAGAGGCCAGGGGGCCTTTTCCTCCTACAATGAGCAGTTCTTC.

This sequence joins TRBV10-2 and TRBJ1-2; D call uncertain. The V and J ends lost 3 bases and 4 bases respectively, with 12 bases between them. This CDR3 region has 14 residues. The germline CDR1 and CDR2 sequences are WSHSY and SAAADI. DNA of the CDR3: TGCGCCAGCAGTGATGAGAGGAGGTCCTATGGCTACACCTTC. Translation gives CASSDERRSYGYTF.

V gene TRBV6-1 combines with J gene TRBJ2-6, with D tentatively TRBD1 or TRBD2 (6 bases each). V was clipped by 9 bases and J by 0 bases, with 12 bases between them. CDR3 length: 15 amino acids. Germline V lookup: CDR1 MNHNS, CDR2 SASEGT. CDR3 in amino acids: CASWGARSGANVLTF. The CDR3 nucleotides are TGTGCCAGTTGGGGGGCCCGCTCTGGGGCCAACGTCCTGACTTTC.

The chain has TRBV7-9 and TRBJ2-7, with TRBD1 as a possible D gene (6 bases). The CDR3 covers 14 residues. Germline CDR1 and CDR2: SEHNR and FQNEAQ (reference sequence). The ends were cut back, 1 base at V and 1 base at J, with 8 bases in the middle. The CDR3 sequence is CASSLEDSSYEQYF. The CDR3 DNA reads as TGTGCCAGCAGCTTAGAGGACAGTTCCTACGAGCAGTACTTC.

The rearrangement uses TRBV27 and TRBJ2-7; weak D call: TRBD1 (7 bases). Trimming took 10 bases from V and 6 from J, leaving 13 bases between them. CDR1 and CDR2 (germline): MNHEY, SMNVEV (reference sequence). This CDR3 is 11 amino acids long. In nucleotides, the CDR3 is TGTGCCACCTACAGGGGAGGCGAGCAGTACTTC. It encodes CATYRGGEQYF.

The rearrangement joins TRBV6-4 to TRBJ1-6, with D tentatively TRBD1 (6 bases). CDR3 length equals 14 residues. Germline assignment: CDR1 MRHNA and CDR2 SNTAGT. Trimming stripped 3 bases from V and 6 bases from J, with 9 bases between. The CDR3 sequence: CASSEQGGNSPLHF. DNA of the CDR3: TGTGCCAGCAGTGAACAGGGAGGTAATTCACCCCTCCACTTT.

This clone has more than one count but fewer than ten. The CDR3 sequence: CASSLGGDEKLFF. CDR3 coding DNA: TGTGCCAGCAGTTTGGGCGGGGATGAAAAACTGTTTTTT. V and J are TRBV28 and TRBJ1-4; D is unclear. Germline CDR1 MDHEN, CDR2 SYDVKM. V was cut by 3 bases and J by 6 bases, with 8 bases left in between. This CDR3 has 13 residues.

The chain carries TRBV4-2 and TRBJ1-4, with 7 bases fitting TRBD1. CDR1 and CDR2 from the germline V gene are LGHNA and YNFKEQ. This CDR3 is built from 12 residues. V was clipped by 3 bases and J by 13 bases; unmatched bases: 5. This chain's CDR3 is CASSQPDRVLFF. The CDR3 DNA is TGTGCCAGCAGCCAGCCCGACAGGGTACTGTTTTTT.

The chain has TRBV7-2 and TRBJ2-5; D tentatively fits TRBD1 or TRBD2 (7 bases each). Per germline, CDR1 SGHTA and CDR2 FQGNSA. The V and J ends lost 1 base and 7 bases respectively, with 10 bases between them. This CDR3 has 13 residues. The CDR3 protein is CASSLVRGGTQYF. CDR3 coding DNA: TGTGCCAGCAGCTTAGTCAGGGGGGGGACCCAGTACTTC.

The gene calls are TRBV6-1 and TRBJ1-1, with D perhaps matching TRBD1 (6 bases). The germline CDR1 and CDR2 sequences are MNHNS and SASEGT. The CDR3 loop spans 12 amino acids. Trimming removed 7 bases at V and 4 bases at J, with 10 bases between. CDR3 nucleotide sequence: TGTGCCAGCATCAGGGGATCCACTGAAGCTTTCTTT. Its protein product is CASIRGSTEAFF.

The CDR3: CASSDRGDNQPQHF. The CDR3 DNA reads TGTGCCAGCAGTGACAGGGGCGATAATCAGCCCCAGCATTTT. The gene calls are TRBV6-4 and TRBJ1-5, with D maybe TRBD1 (5 bases). The V gene lost 2 bases and the J gene lost 4 bases, with 9 bases spanning the gap. The CDR3 runs to 14 residues. The germline V gene encodes CDR1 MRHNA and CDR2 SNTAGT.

The chain carries TRBV11-2 and TRBJ1-4; D is unresolved. Trimming took off 1 base at V and 8 bases at J, with 8 bases between the two ends. The CDR3 runs to 13 residues. Germline V lookup: CDR1 SGHAT, CDR2 FQNNGV. DNA of the CDR3: TGTGCCAGCAGCTTAGGAGAAAGAGAAAAACTGTTTTTT. It yields the protein CASSLGEREKLFF.

The CDR3 region is CASSLGAGRETQYF. The CDR3 bases are TGTGCCAGCAGTTTAGGTGCGGGGCGGGAGACCCAGTACTTC. The V gene is TRBV6-6, the J gene TRBJ2-5, with D tentatively TRBD2 (6 bases). CDR1 is MNHNY, CDR2 SVGAGI, per germline (reference sequence). V lost 4 bases and J lost 5, with 14 bases in between. The CDR3 spans 14 residues.

The CDR3 region has the DNA TGTGCCATCAGTGAGTTTGGGACAGGGGCGAGTGAAGCTTTCTTT. This gives the protein CAISEFGTGASEAFF. The chain is built from TRBV10-3 and TRBJ1-1, with 10 bases matching TRBD1. The J segment lost 7 bases and the V segment lost 1 base, leaving 6 bases of the junction unmatched. The CDR3 spans 15 residues. Looked up from germline, CDR1 is ENHRY and CDR2 is SYGVKD.

This clone was seen a single time. This chain connects TRBV6-5 to TRBJ1-1; no firm D call. Germline values: CDR1 MNHEY, CDR2 SVGAGI. Deletions cut 6 bases from V and 4 bases from J, with 9 bases between. The CDR3 spans 12 residues. The CDR3 protein is CASSPEFTEAFF. The CDR3 nucleotides read TGTGCCAGCAGCCCCGAATTCACTGAAGCTTTCTTT.

The chain couples TRBV7-9 to TRBJ2-7; 9 bases match TRBD1. The CDR3 runs to 14 residues. Germline V gene data show CDR1 as SEHNR and CDR2 as FQNEAQ (reference sequence). Unmatched junction bases numbered 8, after V lost 6 bases and J lost 5 bases. The CDR3 coding sequence is TGTGCCAGCAGACCTAGGACAGGGGACCACGAGCAGTACTTC. Protein: CASRPRTGDHEQYF. Using reference TRBV7-9 and TRBJ2-7 for the parts outside the CDR3, the full variable domain is DTGVSQNPRHKITKRGQNVTFRCDPISEHNRLYWYRQTLGQGPEFLTYFQNEAQLEKSRLLSDRFSAERPKGSFSTLEIQRTEQGDSAMYLCASRPRTGDHEQYFGPGTRLTVT.

This clone is a singleton in its sample. The chain uses TRBV5-5 and TRBJ1-2, with D uncertain. V was shortened by 5 bases and J by 2 bases, with 16 bases between the two germline ends. The CDR3 is 15 amino acids. Germline values: CDR1 SGHKS, CDR2 YYEKEE (reference sequence). In DNA, the CDR3 is TGTGCCAGCAGTAAGGGAGACGTACTAAACTATGGCTACACCTTC. It codes for CASSKGDVLNYGYTF.

This chain connects TRBV29-1 to TRBJ2-7; tentatively, D is TRBD1 or TRBD2 (5 bases each). The CDR3 consists of 12 residues. The V and J ends lost 5 bases and 7 bases respectively, with 15 bases between them. From germline, CDR1 is SQVTM and CDR2 ANQGSEA. CDR3 in amino acids: CSVRDGPQEQYF. The CDR3 bases are TGCAGCGTTAGGGACGGACCCCAAGAGCAGTACTTC.